A single TCR beta chain is shown here with its context. This entry comes from a study of blood T cell repertoires in COVID-19. Study context: Spain, Italy and the United States supplied samples that represented acute and convalescent COVID-19.

In the source study's methods: Quantification of nucleated cells was approximated via reference gene primer amplification. TCRdb's copy holds only in-frame clones and misses some; the assay was immunoSEQ multiplex PCR. V and J calls and clone size are as listed in that table; D and trimming were resolved from the DNA. The table has around 340,000 clones, around nine tenths seen once; the top ten hold about 7.6%. Germline V gene lookup returns CDR1 SGHTA and CDR2 FQGNSA. This CDR3 spans 15 amino acids. Trimming stripped 0 bases from V and 3 bases from J, with 11 bases between. Sequencing was done on a sample of peripheral blood. This TCR was sampled from a woman aged 55-69 years with COVID-19, enrolled during active disease. The V and J genes are TRBV7-2 and TRBJ1-1, with D maybe TRBD1 (6 bases). This CDR3 is CASSLAGGAYTEAFF. Here the CDR3 DNA reads TGTGCCAGCAGCTTAGCTGGGGGGGCTTACACTGAAGCTTTCTTT.